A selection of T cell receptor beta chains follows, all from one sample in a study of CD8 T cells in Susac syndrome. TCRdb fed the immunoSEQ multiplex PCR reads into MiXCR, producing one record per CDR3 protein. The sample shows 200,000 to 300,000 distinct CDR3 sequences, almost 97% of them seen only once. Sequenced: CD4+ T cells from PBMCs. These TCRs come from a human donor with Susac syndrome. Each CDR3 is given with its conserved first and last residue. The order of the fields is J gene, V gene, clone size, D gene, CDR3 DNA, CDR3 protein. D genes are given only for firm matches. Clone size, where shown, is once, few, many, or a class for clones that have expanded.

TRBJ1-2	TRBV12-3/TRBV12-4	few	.	TGTGCCAGCAGTTTTTTAAACTATGGCTACACCTTC	CASSFLNYGYTF
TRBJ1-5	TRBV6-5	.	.	TGTGCCAGCAGTCTTACCGGGGGGGATCAGCCCCAGCATTTT	CASSLTGGDQPQHF
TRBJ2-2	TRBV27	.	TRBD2	TGTGCCAGCAGTTCCCGACTAGCGGGATTGGGGACCGGGGAGCTGTTTTTT	CASSSRLAGLGTGELFF
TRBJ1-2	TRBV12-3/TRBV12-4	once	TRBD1	TGTGCCAGCAGTTCGAAGACCGGGACAGGGAGCTATGGCTACACCTTC	CASSSKTGTGSYGYTF
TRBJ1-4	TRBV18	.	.	TGTGCCAGCTCACCGAAACCCGGGACACCGAATGAAAAACTGTTTTTT	CASSPKPGTPNEKLFF
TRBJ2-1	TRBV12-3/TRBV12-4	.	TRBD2	TGTGCCAGCAGTTTACACGTCGGGGCTAGCGGGAGCTCCTACAATGAGCAGTTCTTC	CASSLHVGASGSSYNEQFF
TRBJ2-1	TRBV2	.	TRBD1	TGTGCCAGCAGTGAGAGGGGACAGGGGTGGAATGAGCAGTTCTTC	CASSERGQGWNEQFF
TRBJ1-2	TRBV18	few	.	TGTGCCAGCTCACCCCGGGACCGGGATGGCTACACCTTC	CASSPRDRDGYTF
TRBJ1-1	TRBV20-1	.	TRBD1	TGCAGTGCTACAGGGGGGTATCCTGAAGCTTTCTTT	CSATGGYPEAFF
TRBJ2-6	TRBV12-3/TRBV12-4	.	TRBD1	TGTGCCAGCAGTTTACGGACAGGGGCCAGCGACGTCCTGACTTTC	CASSLRTGASDVLTF
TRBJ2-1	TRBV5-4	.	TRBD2	TGTGCCAGCAGCTTTGGGACTAGCAGTGCCAATGAGCAGTTCTTC	CASSFGTSSANEQFF
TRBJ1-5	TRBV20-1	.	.	TGCAGTGCCAACAGTGTTTATAGCAATCAGCCCCAGCATTTT	CSANSVYSNQPQHF
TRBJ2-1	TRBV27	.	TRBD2	TGTGCCAGCAGTTTAAGTAGCGGGCGAAGCTCCTACAATGAGCAGTTCTTC	CASSLSSGRSSYNEQFF
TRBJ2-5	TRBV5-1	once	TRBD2	TGCGCCAGCAGCTCAAGCCTGCCGGGACTAGCGGGAGGTTCCCAGACCCAGTACTTC	CASSSSLPGLAGGSQTQYF
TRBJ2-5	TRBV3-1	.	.	TGTGCCAGCAGCCAACTAGGTTGGGAGACCCAGTACTTC	CASSQLGWETQYF
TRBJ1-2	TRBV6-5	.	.	TGTGCCAGCAGTTACACAGCTCTAGTCGGCTACACCTTC	CASSYTALVGYTF
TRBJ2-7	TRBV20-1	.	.	TGCAGTGCTACCCGTGGGGCTCGATCCTACGAGCAGTACTTC	CSATRGARSYEQYF